Below, 25 T cell receptor beta chains from the same sample are listed, as sequenced in a study of T cell repertoires in cytomegalovirus infection. TCRdb redid the calling of the reads with MiXCR, one entry per CDR3 protein. The sample has around 900,000 distinct CDR3 sequences, around a third seen once. These TCRs are of unknown antigen specificity. The sequences come from cultured CD8+ T cells from PBMCs, collected from culture after CMV antigen stimulation. These receptors originate from a human donor in good health (CMV status not recorded). Some clones in this sample may be carry-over from other donors' samples.

This clonotype has only a few counts. The chain links TRBV19 to TRBJ1-1, with a possible D match to TRBD1 (6 bases). The V gene lost 7 bases and the J gene lost 4 bases, with 13 bases spanning the gap. This CDR3 is built from 13 residues. Germline V gene lookup returns CDR1 LNHDA and CDR2 SQIVND (reference sequence). CDR3 nucleotides: TGTGCCAGTAACGGCAGGGGCCTCACTGAAGCTTTCTTT. Amino acids: CASNGRGLTEAFF.

The rearrangement uses TRBV6-2 or TRBV6-3 and TRBJ1-2; D remains ambiguous. Per germline, CDR1 MNHEY and CDR2 SVGEGT. Trimming stripped 2 bases from V and 2 bases from J, with 12 bases between. The CDR3 has 15 residues. The CDR3 loop reads CASSYAPILNYGYTF. The CDR3 DNA sequence: TGTGCCAGCAGTTACGCCCCAATTCTAAACTATGGCTACACCTTC.

Here the CDR3 reads CASSSQTGGTIYNEQFF. The CDR3 DNA is TGTGCCAGCAGTTCGCAAACCGGCGGGACAATCTACAATGAGCAGTTCTTC. This chain connects TRBV6-8 to TRBJ2-1; D may correspond to TRBD1 or TRBD2 (6 bases each). The length of the CDR3 is 17 residues. CDR1 MNHGY and CDR2 SAAAGT come from the germline V gene. Trimming stripped 4 bases from V and 3 bases from J, with 19 bases between.

J is TRBJ1-2 and V is TRBV2; weak D call: TRBD1 (6 bases). This CDR3 has 16 amino acids. Trimming cost V 10 bases and J 7 bases, with 28 bases left between them. CDR1 and CDR2 from the germline V gene are SNHLY and FYNNEI. The CDR3 bases are TGTGCCAACTCCTGGAGCGACGTATCAGGGGCTGGTGGCTACACCTTC. Protein: CANSWSDVSGAGGYTF.

V is TRBV6-8 and J is TRBJ2-7; D is uncertain. The CDR3 covers 14 residues. V lost 6 bases and J lost 6, with 18 bases in between. The germline CDR1 and CDR2 sequences are MNHGY and SAAAGT. The CDR3 here is CASSPAISLGEQYF. The CDR3 DNA is TGTGCCAGCAGCCCTGCCATCTCACTCGGCGAGCAGTACTTC.

The chain recombines TRBV29-1 with TRBJ2-3; D is perhaps TRBD2 (7 bases). The CDR3 length is 16 residues. The germline CDR1 and CDR2 sequences are SQVTM and ANQGSEA. V was pared by 0 bases and J by 6 bases, with 19 bases between. The CDR3 protein is CSVEDLLEGGADTQYF. CDR3 bases: TGCAGCGTTGAAGATCTTCTTGAGGGGGGGGCGGATACGCAGTATTTT.

This clonotype was counted at least ten times. V is TRBV7-2 and J is TRBJ2-5; D may be TRBD1 or TRBD2 (5 bases each). V was cut by 2 bases and J by 5 bases, with 12 bases left in between. The length of the CDR3 is 14 residues. Germline V CDR1 and CDR2: SGHTA, FQGNSA. The CDR3 DNA reads TGTGCCAGCAGCTTATCCGGGGCTCGGGAGACCCAGTACTTC. This codes for CASSLSGARETQYF.

This clonotype has a handful of counts. The chain combines TRBV7-6 with TRBJ2-2, with a possible D match to TRBD2 (5 bases). Germline V gene data show CDR1 as SGHVS and CDR2 as FNYEAQ. This CDR3 spans 14 amino acids. V lost 4 bases, J lost 5 bases, and 11 bases lay in between. The CDR3 DNA is TGTGCCAGCAGCTCTAGCTTATCGACCGGGGAGCTGTTTTTT. It codes for CASSSSLSTGELFF.

The V gene is TRBV10-3, the J gene TRBJ1-5; TRBD1 might be the D (6 bases). This CDR3 has 13 amino acids. The V gene lost 4 bases and the J gene lost 5 bases, with 9 bases spanning the gap. Per germline, CDR1 ENHRY and CDR2 SYGVKD. This CDR3 is CAISGSGDQPQHF. DNA of the CDR3: TGTGCCATCAGTGGATCAGGGGATCAGCCCCAGCATTTT.

The genes are TRBV5-6 and TRBJ2-3; no clear D gene. The CDR3 is 12 amino acids. CDR1 and CDR2 from the germline V gene are SGHDT and YYEEEE. Deletions cut 4 bases from V and 7 bases from J, with 10 bases between. The CDR3 region is CASSLGIHTQYF. The CDR3 nucleotides read TGTGCCAGCAGCCTGGGGATCCATACGCAGTATTTT.

This clonotype showed up just a few times. The chain couples TRBV7-9 to TRBJ1-2, with a possible D match to TRBD1 (6 bases). CDR3 size: 14 residues. Trimming shortened V by 4 bases and J by 6 bases, and 15 bases separated the two germline ends. Germline-derived CDR1 and CDR2 are SEHNR and FQNEAQ (reference sequence). The CDR3: CASSWDTPSDGYTF. The DNA of the CDR3 is TGTGCCAGCAGCTGGGACACTCCGTCGGATGGCTACACCTTC.

This clonotype was seen a few times. The gene calls are TRBV5-5 and TRBJ2-7; the D gene is possibly TRBD1 (6 bases). V lost 0 bases and J 0 bases, leaving 7 bases between the germline ends. CDR3 size: 14 residues. Germline CDR1 reads SGHKS; CDR2 reads YYEKEE (reference sequence). CDR3 sequence (DNA): TGTGCCAGCAGCTTGGGGGACATCTCCTACGAGCAGTACGTC. This codes for CASSLGDISYEQYV.

This clonotype has just one count. The rearrangement links TRBV7-4 to TRBJ1-1, with TRBD1 identical over 9 bases. After removal of 7 bases from V and 0 bases from J, the junction contained 6 bases not matched to a gene. Germline V gene data show CDR1 as SGHVT and CDR2 as SQSDAQ. This CDR3 comprises 15 residues. CDR3 sequence (DNA): TGTGCCAGCACTTCCGGGACAGGGATGAACACTGAAGCTTTCTTT. Encoded protein: CASTSGTGMNTEAFF.

This clonotype was recorded a few times. The chain recombines TRBV4-1 with TRBJ2-7; no clear D gene. V dropped 0 bases and J dropped 2 bases, with 14 bases sitting between them. CDR3 size: 16 residues. Germline V CDR1 and CDR2: MGHRA, YSYEKL. In nucleotides, the CDR3 is TGCGCCAGCAGCCAAGAAAGCCAGGACCAAGCCTACGAGCAGTACTTC. Translated: CASSQESQDQAYEQYF.

This sequence joins TRBV6-6 and TRBJ1-4, with TRBD1 matching over 8 bases. With 2 bases clipped from V and 4 bases from J, the junction kept 3 bases outside the gene matches. This CDR3 spans 15 amino acids. Per the germline V gene, CDR1 is MNHNY and CDR2 is SVGAGI (reference sequence). The CDR3 DNA reads as TGTGCCAGCAGTTACACGACAGGGGTTAATGAAAAACTGTTTTTT. Encoded protein: CASSYTTGVNEKLFF.

This chain uses TRBV6-6 with TRBJ2-7; no definite D call. CDR1 is MNHNY, CDR2 SVGAGI, per germline (reference sequence). The germline V and J ends were trimmed by 0 bases and 2 bases, with 5 bases remaining between them. CDR3 length: 13 amino acids. CDR3: CASSYSNTYEQYV. CDR3 coding DNA: TGTGCCAGCAGTTACTCGAATACCTACGAGCAGTACGTC.

The chain has TRBV7-6 and TRBJ2-5, with no clear D. CDR1 SGHVS and CDR2 FNYEAQ come from the germline V gene. Trimming pared 2 bases from V and 5 bases from J, leaving 12 bases between. The CDR3 has 14 amino acids. CDR3 loop: CASSLLGPAETQYF. CDR3 in DNA: TGTGCCAGCAGCTTATTAGGGCCGGCGGAGACCCAGTACTTC.

The sample holds a few counts of this clonotype. The CDR3 spells CASSYSPGDRGHGYTF. CDR3 in DNA: TGTGCCAGCAGTTACTCTCCGGGGGACAGGGGGCATGGCTACACCTTC. The chain couples TRBV6-5 to TRBJ1-2; 12 positions agree with TRBD1. V was pared by 0 bases and J by 6 bases, with 5 bases of the junction left unmatched. Germline V gives CDR1 MNHEY, CDR2 SVGAGI. The CDR3 runs 16 residues.

The rearrangement links TRBV10-3 to TRBJ2-3; D unresolved. The CDR3 has 13 residues. CDR1 ENHRY and CDR2 SYGVKD come from the germline V gene. Trimming took 6 bases from V and 0 from J, leaving 7 bases between them. CDR3 loop: CAIREESTDTQYF. The DNA of the CDR3 is TGTGCCATCAGAGAGGAGAGCACAGATACGCAGTATTTT.

V is TRBV28 and J is TRBJ1-5; D gene ambiguous. With 10 bases removed from V and 3 bases from J, the gap between germline ends came to 19 bases. Germline-derived CDR1 and CDR2 are MDHEN and SYDVKM. The CDR3 totals 15 residues. CDR3 amino acids: CAISYGGSNNQPQHF. CDR3 bases: TGTGCCATCTCTTACGGTGGGTCGAACAATCAGCCCCAGCATTTT.

There are a few counts of this clonotype. The chain has TRBV7-6 and TRBJ1-2; possible D gene TRBD1, 6 bases. This CDR3 has 16 amino acids. V was pared by 1 base and J by 6 bases, with 18 bases between. Germline lookup yields CDR1 SGHVS and CDR2 FNYEAQ. The CDR3 loop reads CASSLEPSTGGHGYTF. The DNA of the CDR3 is TGTGCCAGCAGCTTAGAACCATCGACAGGCGGCCATGGCTACACCTTC.

This clonotype appeared a few times. The chain has TRBV7-2 and TRBJ1-1, with 7 positions matching TRBD1. V shed 5 bases and J 3 bases; nucleotides not matched to a gene: 15. Germline V gene lookup returns CDR1 SGHTA and CDR2 FQGNSA. This CDR3 has 17 residues. In DNA, the CDR3 is TGTGCCAGCAGCGGCCGACAGGGCGTGACCTGGTACACTGAAGCTTTCTTT. The encoded protein is CASSGRQGVTWYTEAFF.

This rearrangement joins TRBV3-1 to TRBJ1-4; the match to TRBD1 covers 7 bases. With 2 bases clipped from V and 8 bases from J, the junction kept 26 bases outside the gene matches. The CDR3 extends over 21 amino acids. Germline V gene sequence: CDR1 LGHDT, CDR2 YNNKEL (reference sequence). In DNA form, the CDR3 reads TGTGCCAGCAGCCAACCCACCCTCATTTGGACAGGACCTAGCGATGTCGAAAAACTGTTTTTT. Translated, it gives CASSQPTLIWTGPSDVEKLFF. Using reference TRBV3-1 and TRBJ1-4 for the parts outside the CDR3, the full variable domain is DTAVSQTPKYLVTQMGNDKSIKCEQNLGHDTMYWYKQDSKKFLKIMFSYNNKELIINETVPNRFSPKSPDKAHLNLHINSLELGDSAVYFCASSQPTLIWTGPSDVEKLFFGSGTQLSVL.

The chain couples TRBV27 to TRBJ1-2, with a possible D match to TRBD1 (6 bases). The germline V gene encodes CDR1 MNHEY and CDR2 SMNVEV (reference sequence). The CDR3 consists of 13 residues. This chain's CDR3 is CVTSRGLDYGYTF. The CDR3 DNA sequence: TGTGTCACCTCCCGGGGGCTGGACTATGGCTACACCTTC.

This clonotype was counted ten times or more. The rearrangement joins TRBV7-2 to TRBJ2-7; tentatively, D is TRBD1 (5 bases). The germline V gene encodes CDR1 SGHTA and CDR2 FQGNSA. CDR3 length equals 16 residues. Trimming stripped 0 bases from V and 0 bases from J, with 12 bases between. In DNA, the CDR3 is TGTGCCAGCAGCTTAGCGCGGAAAGGGGCCTCCTACGAGCAGTACTTC. It codes for CASSLARKGASYEQYF.